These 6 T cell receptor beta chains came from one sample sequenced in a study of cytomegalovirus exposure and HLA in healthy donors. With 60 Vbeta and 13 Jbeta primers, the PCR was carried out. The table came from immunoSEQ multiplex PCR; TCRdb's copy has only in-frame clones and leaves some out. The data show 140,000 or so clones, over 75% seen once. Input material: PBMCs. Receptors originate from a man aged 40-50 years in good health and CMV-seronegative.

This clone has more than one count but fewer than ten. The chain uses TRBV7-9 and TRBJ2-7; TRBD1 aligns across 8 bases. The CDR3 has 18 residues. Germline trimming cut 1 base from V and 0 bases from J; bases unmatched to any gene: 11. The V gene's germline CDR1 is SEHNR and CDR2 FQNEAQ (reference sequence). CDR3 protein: CASSLEGRGRILSYEQYF. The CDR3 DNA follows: TGTGCCAGCAGCTTAGAGGGCAGGGGGCGCATACTCTCCTACGAGCAGTACTTC.

This CDR3 reads CASSQDPQGHGNTEAFF. CDR3 DNA sequence: TGCGCCAGCAGCCAAGATCCCCAGGGACACGGGAACACTGAAGCTTTCTTT. The V call is TRBV4-3, the J call TRBJ1-1, with D possibly being TRBD1 (6 bases). This CDR3 has 17 amino acids. Trimming cost V 0 bases and J 1 base, with 15 bases left between them. Germline values: CDR1 LGHNA, CDR2 YSLEER.

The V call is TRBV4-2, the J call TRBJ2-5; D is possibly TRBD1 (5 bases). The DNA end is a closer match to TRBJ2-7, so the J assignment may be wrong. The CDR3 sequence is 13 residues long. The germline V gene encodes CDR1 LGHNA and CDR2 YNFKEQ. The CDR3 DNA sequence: TGTGCCAGCAGCCAGAATAGGGGTTACGAGCAGTACTTC. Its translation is CASSQNRGYEQYF.

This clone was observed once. The CDR3 DNA reads TGTGCCTGTTCAAATCGGGAGACCCAGTACTTC. Translation gives CACSNRETQYF. The chain employs TRBV30 and TRBJ2-5; no firm D call. Trimming stripped 6 bases from V and 5 bases from J, with 10 bases between. The germline gives CDR1 GTSNPN, CDR2 SVGIG (reference sequence). The CDR3 is 11 amino acids.

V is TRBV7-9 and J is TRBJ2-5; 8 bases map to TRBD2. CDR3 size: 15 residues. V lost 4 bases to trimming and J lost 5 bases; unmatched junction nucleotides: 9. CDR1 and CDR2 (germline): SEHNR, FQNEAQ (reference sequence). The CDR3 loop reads CASSSPGGAMETQYF. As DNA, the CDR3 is TGTGCCAGCAGCTCGCCCGGGGGGGCCATGGAGACCCAGTACTTC.

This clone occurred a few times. CDR3 in DNA: TGCGCCAGCAGTTCCGGGACTTCAAAAGAGACCCAGTACTTC. Protein sequence: CASSSGTSKETQYF. The chain combines TRBV5-1 with TRBJ2-5; a weak D match, TRBD2 (6 bases). V was pared by 5 bases and J by 3 bases, with 14 bases between. Germline V gives CDR1 SGHRS, CDR2 YFSETQ. The CDR3 contains 14 residues.